This passage covers 12 T cell receptor beta chains from one sample sequenced in a study of cytomegalovirus exposure and HLA in healthy donors. The PCR made use of 60 Vbeta and 13 Jbeta primers. Using immunoSEQ multiplex PCR, the repertoire was profiled, and TCRdb retains in-frame clones only, with some absent. The data hold about 100,000 clones, with 65% to 85% observed a single time. Source material: PBMCs. These receptors originate from a man aged 45-60 years in good health and CMV-seronegative.

The chain couples TRBV5-4 to TRBJ1-2; TRBD1 is a possible D gene (6 bases). The germline CDR1 and CDR2 sequences are SGHNT and YYREEE (reference sequence). Trimming removed 2 bases at V and 4 bases at J, with 9 bases between. The CDR3 is made up of 13 amino acids. This CDR3 reads CASSLQGSYGYTF. In DNA, the CDR3 is TGTGCCAGCAGCTTACAGGGTAGCTATGGCTACACCTTC.

V usage is TRBV7-8 and J usage is TRBJ1-6, with D unclear. This CDR3 is 14 amino acids long. CDR1 and CDR2 from the germline V gene are SGHVS and FQNEAQ. The V end lost 6 bases, the J end lost 7 bases, and 13 bases lay between the germline ends. The chain's CDR3 is CASRAVLQNSPLHF. For the CDR3, the DNA is TGTGCCAGCAGGGCGGTTCTCCAGAATTCACCCCTCCACTTT.

The chain carries TRBV5-1 and TRBJ2-7; 12 bases are shared with TRBD1. Germline V gene data show CDR1 as SGHRS and CDR2 as YFSETQ. This CDR3 is 16 amino acids long. The J segment lost 4 bases and the V segment lost 0 bases, leaving 5 bases of the junction unmatched. The CDR3 sequence: CASSLGPGQGAYEQYF. In DNA, the CDR3 is TGCGCCAGCAGCTTGGGGCCGGGACAGGGGGCTTACGAGCAGTACTTC.

This clone was detected a few times. The chain uses TRBV2 and TRBJ2-7; maybe TRBD2 (7 bases). Trimming pared 7 bases from V and 4 bases from J, leaving 14 bases between. The CDR3 is made up of 13 amino acids. The germline V gene encodes CDR1 SNHLY and CDR2 FYNNEI. This chain's CDR3 is CASNRGGVYEQYF. CDR3 nucleotide sequence: TGTGCCAGCAATCGAGGGGGGGTTTACGAGCAGTACTTC.

The chain employs TRBV9 and TRBJ1-1, with D unclear. The CDR3 covers 13 residues. Per germline, CDR1 SGDLS and CDR2 YYNGEE. The V gene lost 4 bases and the J gene lost 3 bases, with 10 bases spanning the gap. The CDR3 spells CASSLTEYTEAFF. As DNA, the CDR3 is TGTGCCAGCAGCTTAACAGAGTACACTGAAGCTTTCTTT.

This chain uses TRBV30 with TRBJ2-7; TRBD2 might be the D (6 bases). The V and J ends lost 3 bases and 2 bases respectively, with 11 bases between them. This CDR3 comprises 13 residues. The germline CDR1 and CDR2 sequences are GTSNPN and SVGIG (reference sequence). The CDR3 nucleotides are TGTGCCTGGAGCGGGACTGTCCCCTACGAGCAGTACTTC. It is translated as CAWSGTVPYEQYF.

The count of this clone is one. The chain recombines TRBV6-5 with TRBJ1-2; D uncertain. V dropped 1 base and J dropped 6 bases, with 9 bases sitting between them. The CDR3 is 13 amino acids. The germline CDR1 and CDR2 sequences are MNHEY and SVGAGI. CDR3: CASSYLSVDGYTF. As DNA, the CDR3 is TGTGCCAGCAGTTACTTGTCCGTAGATGGCTACACCTTC.

CDR3 nucleotide sequence: TGTGCCAGCTGTGGACAGGGGGATACTGAAGCTTTCTTT. Protein: CASCGQGDTEAFF. The chain uses TRBV27 and TRBJ1-1, with 10 bases that match TRBD1. The germline CDR1 and CDR2 sequences are MNHEY and SMNVEV (reference sequence). J lost 5 bases, V lost 8 bases, and 5 bases had no gene match. The CDR3 covers 13 residues.

This clone was seen a few times. The rearrangement uses TRBV2 and TRBJ2-5; no clear D gene. This CDR3 is built from 12 residues. Germline CDR1 SNHLY, CDR2 FYNNEI. V was clipped by 7 bases and J by 5 bases, with 11 bases between them. This CDR3 reads CASMVLRETQYF. CDR3 DNA: TGTGCCAGCATGGTTCTGCGTGAGACCCAGTACTTC.

The J gene is TRBJ2-1, the V gene TRBV6-5; D remains ambiguous. Trimming stripped 6 bases from V and 12 bases from J, with 12 bases between. The germline V gene encodes CDR1 MNHEY and CDR2 SVGAGI. The CDR3 loop spans 11 amino acids. This CDR3 is CASRRQRTQFF. The CDR3 nucleotides are TGTGCCAGCAGACGACAACGAACGCAGTTCTTC.

The chain carries TRBV18 and TRBJ1-3; D is unclear. Germline V gives CDR1 KGHSH, CDR2 LQKENI. Trimming cost V 2 bases and J 0 bases, with 14 bases left between them. The length of the CDR3 is 17 residues. CDR3 sequence (DNA): TGTGCCAGCTCACCAATCCCCGTGGGAGTCTCTGGAAACACCATATATTTT. The encoded protein is CASSPIPVGVSGNTIYF.

This clone was detected only a few times. The chain combines TRBV7-9 with TRBJ2-6; D gene uncertain. V shed 1 base and J shed 0 bases, with 10 bases lying between them. The V gene's germline CDR1 is SEHNR and CDR2 FQNEAQ (reference sequence). This CDR3 has 17 amino acids. The chain's CDR3 is CASSLEHPHSGANVLTF. The CDR3 bases are TGTGCCAGCAGCTTAGAACACCCCCACTCTGGGGCCAACGTCCTGACTTTC.